A single sample gave rise to the 6 T cell receptor beta chains below, sequenced in a study of blood T cell repertoires in COVID-19. The assay was immunoSEQ multiplex PCR, and TCRdb's table has in-frame clones only and misses some. The sample has tens of thousands of clones; around 86% are singletons. The specimen was peripheral blood. The receptors originated from a human donor with acute or convalescent COVID-19. The donor label of this sample is uncertain.

The J gene is TRBJ1-2, the V gene TRBV28; 8 bases fit TRBD1. Per the germline V gene, CDR1 is MDHEN and CDR2 is SYDVKM. This CDR3 has 16 residues. The V segment lost 3 bases and the J segment 3 bases; nucleotides outside the gene matches: 9. This chain's CDR3 is CASSLPGQVYHYGYTF. DNA of the CDR3: TGTGCCAGCAGTTTGCCGGGACAGGTCTATCACTATGGCTACACCTTC.

The CDR3 region is CASSYTEDNSPLHF. CDR3 nucleotides: TGTGCCAGCAGTTATACAGAAGATAATTCACCCCTCCACTTT. The chain recombines TRBV7-9 with TRBJ1-6; D not resolved. The V gene's germline CDR1 is SEHNR and CDR2 FQNEAQ (reference sequence). The ends were cut back, 6 bases at V and 5 bases at J, with 11 bases in the middle. The CDR3 consists of 14 residues.

This clone was picked up one time. This chain links TRBV9 with TRBJ1-5, with D uncertain. There are 13 residues in the CDR3. Trimming cost V 0 bases and J 3 bases, with 4 bases left between them. Looked up from germline, CDR1 is SGDLS and CDR2 is YYNGEE. The DNA for the CDR3 is TGTGCCAGCAGCGTAGGGCCCAATCAGCCCCAGCATTTT. It codes for CASSVGPNQPQHF. Using reference TRBV9 and TRBJ1-5 for the parts outside the CDR3, the full variable domain is DSGVTQTPKHLITATGQRVTLRCSPRSGDLSVYWYQQSLDQGLQFLIQYYNGEERAKGNILERFSAQQFPDLHSELNLSSLELGDSALYFCASSVGPNQPQHFGDGTRLSIL.

V usage is TRBV6-2 or TRBV6-3 and J usage is TRBJ1-2; D is ambiguous. This CDR3 region has 13 residues. Between the trimmed V and J ends, which lost 2 bases and 5 bases, there was a span of 9 bases. Germline V gives CDR1 MNHEY, CDR2 SVGEGT. The CDR3 protein is CASSYEAQYGYTF. The CDR3 nucleotides are TGTGCCAGCAGTTACGAGGCTCAGTATGGCTACACCTTC.

V usage is TRBV20-1 and J usage is TRBJ2-3; tentatively, D is TRBD2 (5 bases). CDR3 length equals 11 residues. Trimming left V 3 bases short and J 6 bases short, with 7 bases between. Germline assignment: CDR1 DFQATT and CDR2 SNEGSKA (reference sequence). CDR3 loop: CSASTGDTQYF. In nucleotides, the CDR3 is TGCAGTGCTAGTACGGGGGATACGCAGTATTTT.

The chain joins TRBV6-5 to TRBJ1-6, with 10 bases fitting TRBD1. V dropped 6 bases and J dropped 10; count of bases not matched to a gene: 6. The CDR3 totals 14 residues. CDR1 and CDR2 (germline): MNHEY, SVGAGI. The CDR3 DNA follows: TGTGCCAGCAGACTGACAGGGGGCGAATCACCCCTCCACTTT. It encodes CASRLTGGESPLHF.